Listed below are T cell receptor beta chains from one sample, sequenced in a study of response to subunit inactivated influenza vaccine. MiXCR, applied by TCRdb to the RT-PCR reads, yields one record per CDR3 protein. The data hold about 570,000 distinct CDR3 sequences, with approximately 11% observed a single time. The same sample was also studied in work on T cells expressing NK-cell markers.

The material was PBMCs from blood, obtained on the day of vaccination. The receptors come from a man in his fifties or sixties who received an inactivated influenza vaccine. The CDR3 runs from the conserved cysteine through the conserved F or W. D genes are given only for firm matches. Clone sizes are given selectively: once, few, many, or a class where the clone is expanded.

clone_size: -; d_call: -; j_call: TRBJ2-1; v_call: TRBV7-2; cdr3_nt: TGTGCCAGCAGCTCACCCAGCACATACAATGAGCAGTTCTTC; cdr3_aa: CASSSPSTYNEQFF
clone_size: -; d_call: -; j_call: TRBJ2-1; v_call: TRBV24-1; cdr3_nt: TGTGCCACCAGTGGTAAGGAGCCTTACTCCTACAATGAGCAGTTCTTC; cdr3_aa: CATSGKEPYSYNEQFF
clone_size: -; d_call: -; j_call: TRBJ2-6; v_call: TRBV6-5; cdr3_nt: TGTGCCAGCAGTTCCATAGCGACAGTTCCCGGGGCCAACGTCCTGACTTTC; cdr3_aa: CASSSIATVPGANVLTF
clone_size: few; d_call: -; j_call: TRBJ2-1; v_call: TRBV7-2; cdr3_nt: TGTGCCAGCAGCCCAGGTTCCACCCGATCCTACAATGAGCAGTTCTTC; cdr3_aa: CASSPGSTRSYNEQFF
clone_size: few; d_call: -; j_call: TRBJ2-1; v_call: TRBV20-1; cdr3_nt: TGCAGTGCTAGTTTGGGAAGTCAGCAGTTCTTC; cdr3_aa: CSASLGSQQFF
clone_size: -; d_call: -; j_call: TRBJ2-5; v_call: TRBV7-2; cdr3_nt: TGTGCCAGCAGCTGGTCGAGGGGAGCAGAGACCCAGTACTTC; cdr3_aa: CASSWSRGAETQYF
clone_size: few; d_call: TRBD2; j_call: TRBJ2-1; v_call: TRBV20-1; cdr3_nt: TGCAGTGCTAGTCACTCCTTGACTAGCGGGTCCTACAATGAGCAGTTCTTC; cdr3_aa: CSASHSLTSGSYNEQFF
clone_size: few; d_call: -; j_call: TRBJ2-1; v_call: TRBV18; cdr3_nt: TGTGCCAGCTCACCAAACCAGGGGAGGTCAAATGAGCAGTTCTTC; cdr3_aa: CASSPNQGRSNEQFF
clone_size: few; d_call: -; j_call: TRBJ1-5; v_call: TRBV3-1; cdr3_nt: TGTGCCAGCAGCCGACAGCCAGATCAGCCCCAGCATTTT; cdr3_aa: CASSRQPDQPQHF
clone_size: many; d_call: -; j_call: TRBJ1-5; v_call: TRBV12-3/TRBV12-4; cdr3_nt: TGTGCCAGCAGCCCGGACGGAAATCAGCCCCAGCATTTT; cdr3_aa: CASSPDGNQPQHF
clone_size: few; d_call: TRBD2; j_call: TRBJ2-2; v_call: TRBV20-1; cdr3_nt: TGCAGTGCCGACCGTCTAAGCGGACTAGCGGGGACCGGGGAGCTGTTTTTT; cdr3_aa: CSADRLSGLAGTGELFF
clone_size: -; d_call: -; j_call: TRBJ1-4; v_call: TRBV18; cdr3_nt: TGTGCCAGCTCACCAATATTACAGGAAAAACTGTTTTTT; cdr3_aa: CASSPILQEKLFF
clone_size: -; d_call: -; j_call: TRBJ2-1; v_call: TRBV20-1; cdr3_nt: TGCAGTGCTAGAGTGATCTCCTACAATGAGCAGTTCTTC; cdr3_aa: CSARVISYNEQFF
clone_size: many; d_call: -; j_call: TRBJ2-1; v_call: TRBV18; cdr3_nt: TGTGCCAGCTCACCTGGGGGCGCCAATGAGCAGTTCTTC; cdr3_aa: CASSPGGANEQFF
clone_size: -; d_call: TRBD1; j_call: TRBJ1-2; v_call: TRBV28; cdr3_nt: TGTGCCAGCAGTTTAGAAACAACGACAGGGGCTAACTATGGCTACACCTTC; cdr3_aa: CASSLETTTGANYGYTF
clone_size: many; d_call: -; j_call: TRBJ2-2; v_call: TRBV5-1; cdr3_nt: TGCGCCAGCAGCCCCCGACAGACGAACACCGGGGAGCTGTTTTTT; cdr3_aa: CASSPRQTNTGELFF
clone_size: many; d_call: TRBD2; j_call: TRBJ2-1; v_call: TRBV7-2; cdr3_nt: TGTGCCAGCAGCTTAGCGCAAGCGGGAGTCGGCAATGAGCAGTTCTTC; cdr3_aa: CASSLAQAGVGNEQFF
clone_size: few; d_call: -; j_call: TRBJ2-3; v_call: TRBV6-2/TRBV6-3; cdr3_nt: TGTGCCAGCACCCGAAAAAACACAGATACGCAGTATTTT; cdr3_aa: CASTRKNTDTQYF
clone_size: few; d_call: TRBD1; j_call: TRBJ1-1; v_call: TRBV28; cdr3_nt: TGTGCCAGCAGTTCCGGACAGGGGCACACTGAAGCTTTCTTT; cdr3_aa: CASSSGQGHTEAFF
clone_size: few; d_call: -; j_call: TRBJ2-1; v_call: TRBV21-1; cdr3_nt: TGTGCCAGCAGCAAATCTCCAGCGGGAGGGCCCAGAGAGCAGTTCTTC; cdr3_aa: CASSKSPAGGPREQFF
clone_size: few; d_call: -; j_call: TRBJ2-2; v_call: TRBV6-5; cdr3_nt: TGTGCCAGCAGTTACTCGAGAAGGGTTCGTAACGGGGAGCTGTTTTTT; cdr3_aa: CASSYSRRVRNGELFF
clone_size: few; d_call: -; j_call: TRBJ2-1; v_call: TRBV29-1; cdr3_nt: TGCAGCGTTGAGGGAGTAAGCTCCTACAATGAGCAGTTCTTC; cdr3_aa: CSVEGVSSYNEQFF
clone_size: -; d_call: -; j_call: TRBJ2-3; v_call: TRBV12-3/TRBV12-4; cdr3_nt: TGTGCCAGCAGGGGTCTCCAGGGACGGATGCAGTATTTT; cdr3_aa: CASRGLQGRMQYF
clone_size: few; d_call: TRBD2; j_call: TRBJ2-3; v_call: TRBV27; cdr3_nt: TGTGCCAGCAGTTCTAGCGGGAGCAATACGCAGTATTTT; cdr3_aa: CASSSSGSNTQYF
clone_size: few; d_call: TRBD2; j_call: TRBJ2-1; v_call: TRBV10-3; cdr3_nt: TGTGCCATCAGTGACCCTAGCGGGAGAGATAATGAGCAGTTCTTC; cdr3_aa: CAISDPSGRDNEQFF
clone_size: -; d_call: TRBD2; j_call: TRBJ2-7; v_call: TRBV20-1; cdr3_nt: TGCAGTGCTATGGCGACTAGCGGTTCCTACGAGCAGTACTTC; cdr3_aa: CSAMATSGSYEQYF